A single sample is the source of the 28 T cell receptor beta chains below, sequenced in a study of technical replicates of blood from a few donors. Sequencing used immunoSEQ multiplex PCR; TCRdb keeps in-frame clones, though not all of them. This sample carries fewer than 20,000 clones, around 84% of them seen once, and the ten largest clones take approximately 13%. Sample: PBMCs. The source of these receptors is a human donor in good health.

The V call is TRBV27, the J call TRBJ1-2, with 11 positions matching TRBD1. Germline V CDR1 and CDR2: MNHEY, SMNVEV (reference sequence). J was trimmed by 10 bases and V by 0 bases; bases with no gene match: 7. The CDR3 extends over 15 amino acids. CDR3 residues: CASSLSPGQGVLYTF. Here the CDR3 DNA reads TGTGCCAGCAGTTTATCCCCGGGACAGGGGGTTCTCTACACCTTC.

The chain has TRBV6-4 and TRBJ2-1; maybe TRBD2 (6 bases). The V gene's germline CDR1 is MRHNA and CDR2 SNTAGT. Trimming cost V 0 bases and J 0 bases, with 6 bases left between them. The CDR3 covers 15 residues. This chain's CDR3 is CASSDSSGSYNEQFF. In nucleotides, the CDR3 is TGTGCCAGCAGTGACTCTAGCGGCTCCTACAATGAGCAGTTCTTC.

J is TRBJ2-1 and V is TRBV30; TRBD2 matches at 9 bases. The CDR3 covers 16 residues. CDR1 and CDR2 (germline): GTSNPN, SVGIG (reference sequence). The junction had 5 bases not matched to a gene; V was cut back by 0 bases and J by 2 bases. The CDR3 DNA follows: TGTGCCTGGAGTGTAGTAGCGGGAGAGACCTACAATGAGCAGTTCTTC. Translating it yields CAWSVVAGETYNEQFF.

This chain connects TRBV28 to TRBJ1-2; TRBD1 aligns across 9 bases. The V gene's germline CDR1 is MDHEN and CDR2 SYDVKM. The CDR3 extends over 15 amino acids. The trim removed 7 bases at V and 7 bases at J, leaving 13 bases unmatched. As DNA, the CDR3 is TGTGCCAGCACCCAAGGGGGACAGGGTTTATCTGGCTACACCTTC. Translation gives CASTQGGQGLSGYTF.

V gene TRBV7-9 combines with J gene TRBJ2-3; 11 bases are shared with TRBD2. This CDR3 is 17 amino acids long. Germline values: CDR1 SEHNR, CDR2 FQNEAQ (reference sequence). V trimming: 5 bases; J trimming: 2 bases; junction bases outside the gene matches: 9. CDR3 in amino acids: CASSGTSGPSVTDTQYF. Written as DNA, the CDR3 is TGTGCCAGCAGCGGGACTAGCGGTCCGTCAGTCACAGATACGCAGTATTTT.

CDR3 nucleotide sequence: TGTGCCAGCAGCGCCGGGGACTCCAGCTCCTACAATGAGCAGTTCTTC. It specifies CASSAGDSSSYNEQFF. The chain has TRBV28 and TRBJ2-1; the D gene is possibly TRBD2 (6 bases). Germline V lookup: CDR1 MDHEN, CDR2 SYDVKM. The V end was cut by 6 bases, the J end by 0 bases, with 15 bases between. The CDR3 is 16 amino acids.

The CDR3 reads CASSQSVDDRAFF. The CDR3 DNA is TGTGCCAGCAGCCAATCCGTCGACGACAGAGCTTTCTTT. This rearrangement joins TRBV16 to TRBJ1-1; tentatively, D is TRBD1 (5 bases). The CDR3 contains 13 residues. Per germline, CDR1 KGHSY and CDR2 FQNENV. V lost 0 bases to trimming and J lost 10 bases, with 12 bases between them. Full variable domain (missing parts from reference TRBV16 and TRBJ1-1): GEEVAQTPKHLVRGEGQKAKLYCAPIKGHSYVFWYQQVLKNEFKFLISFQNENVFDETGMPKERFSAKCLPNSPCSLEIQATKLEDSAVYFCASSQSVDDRAFFGQGTRLTVV.

The rearrangement links TRBV27 to TRBJ2-3; 12 nucleotides agree with TRBD2. Germline V gene lookup returns CDR1 MNHEY and CDR2 SMNVEV (reference sequence). V was clipped by 7 bases and J by 2 bases; unmatched bases: 7. The CDR3 length is 16 residues. CDR3 loop: CASTPTSGSFTDTQYF. The CDR3 coding sequence is TGTGCCAGCACCCCGACTAGCGGGAGTTTCACAGATACGCAGTATTTT.

This chain joins TRBV19 and TRBJ1-5; TRBD1 matches at 8 bases. Trimming removed 6 bases from V and 2 bases from J; junction bases left unmatched: 6. Germline values: CDR1 LNHDA, CDR2 SQIVND (reference sequence). The CDR3 has 15 amino acids. As DNA, the CDR3 is TGTGCCAGTAGCAAAGACAGGGGTGGCAATCAGCCCCAGCATTTT. It yields the protein CASSKDRGGNQPQHF.

V gene TRBV5-1 combines with J gene TRBJ1-2; TRBD1 is a possible D gene (6 bases). This CDR3 is 17 amino acids long. V dropped 0 bases and J dropped 0 bases, with 15 bases sitting between them. Germline V gives CDR1 SGHRS, CDR2 YFSETQ. Here the CDR3 reads CASSLGQVPLSNYGYTF. CDR3 DNA: TGCGCCAGCAGCTTGGGACAGGTCCCTTTGTCTAACTATGGCTACACCTTC.

J is TRBJ2-6 and V is TRBV11-2; D gene unclear. This CDR3 has 13 residues. Looked up from germline, CDR1 is SGHAT and CDR2 is FQNNGV. Trimming left V 6 bases short and J 0 bases short, with 3 bases between. Written as DNA, the CDR3 is TGTGCCAGCAGTCTCTCTGGGGCCAACGTCCTGACTTTC. Translating gives CASSLSGANVLTF.

The J gene is TRBJ2-7, the V gene TRBV15; 8 nucleotides agree with TRBD1. V shed 5 bases, J shed 4 bases, and the junction held 4 bases outside the gene matches. Germline V gene sequence: CDR1 LNHNV, CDR2 YYDKDF (reference sequence). This CDR3 contains 13 residues. CDR3 amino acids: CATSGWTGYEQYF. CDR3 bases: TGTGCCACCAGCGGTTGGACAGGGTACGAGCAGTACTTC.

The rearrangement uses TRBV7-9 and TRBJ1-2; 7 positions match TRBD1. With 5 bases clipped from V and 4 bases from J, the junction kept 13 bases outside the gene matches. The CDR3 extends over 16 amino acids. CDR1 and CDR2 from the germline V gene are SEHNR and FQNEAQ (reference sequence). CDR3 sequence (DNA): TGTGCCAGCAGCCGAGACCTCGGGACAGCGTCCTATGGCTACACCTTC. Translated, it gives CASSRDLGTASYGYTF.

The chain employs TRBV27 and TRBJ2-5; 10 bases agree with TRBD2. This CDR3 contains 13 residues. J lost 4 bases, V lost 7 bases, and 3 bases had no gene match. Germline V lookup: CDR1 MNHEY, CDR2 SMNVEV (reference sequence). The CDR3 loop reads CASKLAGLETQYF. CDR3 nucleotides: TGTGCCAGCAAACTAGCGGGATTAGAGACCCAGTACTTC.

The chain employs TRBV15 and TRBJ1-5; 9 bases are shared with TRBD1. The trim removed 1 base at V and 0 bases at J, leaving 7 bases unmatched. Looked up from germline, CDR1 is LNHNV and CDR2 is YYDKDF (reference sequence). There are 18 residues in the CDR3. The CDR3 DNA sequence: TGTGCCACCAGCAGAGGGGGACAGGGACTCTATAGCAATCAGCCCCAGCATTTT. This encodes CATSRGGQGLYSNQPQHF.

This chain links TRBV28 with TRBJ2-1; 10 bases are a match to TRBD2. Germline CDR1 reads MDHEN; CDR2 reads SYDVKM. The CDR3 runs to 15 residues. J gave up 9 bases and V 6 bases, and 11 bases lay outside the gene matches. The CDR3 region is CASRSSGRGPSEQFF. CDR3 nucleotide sequence: TGTGCCAGCAGATCTAGCGGGAGAGGACCTTCTGAGCAGTTCTTC.

This chain joins TRBV6-5 and TRBJ1-2, with 8 bases lining up with TRBD1. The CDR3 is made up of 13 amino acids. V was pared by 6 bases and J by 7 bases, with 7 bases of the junction left unmatched. Germline-derived CDR1 and CDR2 are MNHEY and SVGAGI. This CDR3 is CASSLDRVAGYTF. DNA of the CDR3: TGTGCCAGCAGCCTGGACAGGGTTGCTGGCTACACCTTC.

The V and J genes are TRBV6-5 and TRBJ2-7, with 8 bases identical to TRBD1. Germline V gene data show CDR1 as MNHEY and CDR2 as SVGAGI. The CDR3 loop spans 14 amino acids. After removal of 0 bases from V and 9 bases from J, the junction contained 7 bases not matched to a gene. CDR3 loop: CASSYSMTGEVQYF. The DNA of the CDR3 is TGTGCCAGCAGTTACTCGATGACAGGGGAGGTGCAGTACTTC.

This clone was seen a few times. The V call is TRBV18, the J call TRBJ1-3; D not certain. From germline, CDR1 is KGHSH and CDR2 LQKENI. CDR3 size: 16 residues. V lost 3 bases and J 0 bases, leaving 12 bases between the germline ends. This CDR3 is CASSPEGWGSGNTIYF. The CDR3 DNA reads TGTGCCAGCTCACCCGAGGGATGGGGCTCTGGAAACACCATATATTTT.

The chain links TRBV7-9 to TRBJ2-3; D not certain. V shed 4 bases and J shed 7 bases, with 12 bases lying between them. The CDR3 has 13 amino acids. Germline assignment: CDR1 SEHNR and CDR2 FQNEAQ (reference sequence). CDR3 sequence (DNA): TGTGCCAGCAGCTCCCCCGATCGGTATACGCAGTATTTT. Amino acids: CASSSPDRYTQYF. Together with reference TRBV7-9 and TRBJ2-3, the CDR3 gives the full variable domain: DTGVSQNPRHKITKRGQNVTFRCDPISEHNRLYWYRQTLGQGPEFLTYFQNEAQLEKSRLLSDRFSAERPKGSFSTLEIQRTEQGDSAMYLCASSSPDRYTQYFGPGTRLTVL.

The V gene is TRBV7-9, the J gene TRBJ2-2; maybe TRBD1 (6 bases). V was clipped by 8 bases and J by 0 bases, with 13 bases between them. The CDR3 spans 15 residues. The germline V gene has CDR1 SEHNR and CDR2 FQNEAQ (reference sequence). In DNA, the CDR3 is TGTGCCAGCCCGGCAGGACAGACGAACACCGGGGAGCTGTTTTTT. It translates to CASPAGQTNTGELFF.

Only one count was recorded for this clone. The rearrangement uses TRBV5-8 and TRBJ2-5, with unresolved D. Germline V gene lookup returns CDR1 SGHTS and CDR2 YDEGEE. Trimming stripped 2 bases from V and 9 bases from J, with 8 bases between. The CDR3 spans 11 residues. The CDR3 sequence: CASSFSSPQYF. The CDR3 nucleotides read TGTGCCAGCAGCTTTAGTTCTCCCCAGTACTTC.

The table lists this clone with a count of one. CDR3 protein: CASSPWTGGTGELFF. The CDR3 DNA sequence: TGCGCCAGCAGCCCTTGGACAGGGGGCACCGGGGAGCTGTTTTTT. V is TRBV5-1 and J is TRBJ2-2, with 10 nucleotides matching TRBD1. The CDR3 contains 15 residues. The V gene end was trimmed by 4 bases and the J gene end by 4 bases; junction bases not matched to a gene: 4. Germline V gene sequence: CDR1 SGHRS, CDR2 YFSETQ. The full variable domain, with the rest looked up from reference TRBV5-1 and TRBJ2-2, is KAGVTQTPRYLIKTRGQQVTLSCSPISGHRSVSWYQQTPGQGLQFLFEYFSETQRNKGNFPGRFSGRQFSNSRSEMNVSTLELGDSALYLCASSPWTGGTGELFFGEGSRLTVL.

This chain connects TRBV5-1 to TRBJ2-1; possibly TRBD2 for D (6 bases). CDR1 and CDR2 from the germline V gene are SGHRS and YFSETQ. The CDR3 is 15 amino acids. With 0 bases removed from V and 2 bases from J, the gap between germline ends came to 9 bases. CDR3 nucleotides: TGCGCCAGCAGCTTGGTAGCGGATACCTACAATGAGCAGTTCTTC. Translating it yields CASSLVADTYNEQFF.

This chain links TRBV5-1 with TRBJ2-1; a weak D match, TRBD2 (5 bases). CDR1 is SGHRS and CDR2 is YFSETQ in the germline V gene. Trimming removed 0 bases at V and 0 bases at J, with 7 bases between. The CDR3 contains 15 residues. The CDR3 sequence is CASSLATISYNEQFF. For the CDR3, the DNA is TGCGCCAGCAGCTTGGCGACTATCTCCTACAATGAGCAGTTCTTC. The whole variable domain, filled in from reference TRBV5-1 and TRBJ2-1, reads KAGVTQTPRYLIKTRGQQVTLSCSPISGHRSVSWYQQTPGQGLQFLFEYFSETQRNKGNFPGRFSGRQFSNSRSEMNVSTLELGDSALYLCASSLATISYNEQFFGPGTRLTVL.

The V call is TRBV11-2, the J call TRBJ2-7; TRBD2 agrees at 8 bases. The germline V gene encodes CDR1 SGHAT and CDR2 FQNNGV. J was trimmed by 3 bases and V by 5 bases; bases with no gene match: 9. The CDR3 consists of 15 residues. The CDR3 coding sequence is TGTGCCAGCAGCATTTGGACTAGCAGGGACTACGAGCAGTACTTC. As protein: CASSIWTSRDYEQYF.

The V call is TRBV20-1, the J call TRBJ2-5; no firm D call. V lost 6 bases to trimming and J lost 7 bases, with 9 bases between them. CDR3 length: 10 residues. CDR1 and CDR2 (germline): DFQATT, SNEGSKA (reference sequence). This chain's CDR3 is CSALRVTQYF. In nucleotides, the CDR3 is TGCAGTGCCCTACGGGTGACCCAGTACTTC.

The CDR3 region is CASSHGLAGVNEQFF. For the CDR3, the DNA is TGCGCCAGCAGCCACGGACTAGCGGGAGTTAATGAGCAGTTCTTC. This chain connects TRBV4-1 to TRBJ2-1, with 13 nucleotides matching TRBD2. This CDR3 spans 15 amino acids. The germline V gene has CDR1 MGHRA and CDR2 YSYEKL. V was pared by 3 bases and J by 7 bases, with 3 bases of the junction left unmatched.